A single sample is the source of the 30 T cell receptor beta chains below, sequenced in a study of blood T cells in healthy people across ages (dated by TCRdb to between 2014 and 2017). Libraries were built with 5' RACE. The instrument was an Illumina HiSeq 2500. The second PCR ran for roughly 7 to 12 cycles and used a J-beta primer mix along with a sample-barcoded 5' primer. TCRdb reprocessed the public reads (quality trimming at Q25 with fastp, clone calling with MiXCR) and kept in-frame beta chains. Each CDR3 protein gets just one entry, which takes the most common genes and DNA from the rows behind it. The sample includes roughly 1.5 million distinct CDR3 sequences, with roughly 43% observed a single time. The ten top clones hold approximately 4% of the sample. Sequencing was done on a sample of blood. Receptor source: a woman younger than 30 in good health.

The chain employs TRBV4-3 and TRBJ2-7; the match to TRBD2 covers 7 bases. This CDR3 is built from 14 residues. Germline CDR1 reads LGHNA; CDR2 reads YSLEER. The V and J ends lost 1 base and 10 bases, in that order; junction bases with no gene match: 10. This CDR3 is CASSQGLAWEAQYF. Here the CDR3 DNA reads TGCGCCAGCAGCCAAGGACTAGCCTGGGAGGCCCAGTACTTC.

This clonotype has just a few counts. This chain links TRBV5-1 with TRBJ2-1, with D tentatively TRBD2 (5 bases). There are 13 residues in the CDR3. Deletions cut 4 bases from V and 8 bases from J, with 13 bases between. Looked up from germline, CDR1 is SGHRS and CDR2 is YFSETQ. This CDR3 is CASSLGLYDEQFF. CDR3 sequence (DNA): TGCGCCAGCAGCCTAGGACTCTATGATGAGCAGTTCTTC. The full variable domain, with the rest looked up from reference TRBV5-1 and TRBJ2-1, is KAGVTQTPRYLIKTRGQQVTLSCSPISGHRSVSWYQQTPGQGLQFLFEYFSETQRNKGNFPGRFSGRQFSNSRSEMNVSTLELGDSALYLCASSLGLYDEQFFGPGTRLTVL.

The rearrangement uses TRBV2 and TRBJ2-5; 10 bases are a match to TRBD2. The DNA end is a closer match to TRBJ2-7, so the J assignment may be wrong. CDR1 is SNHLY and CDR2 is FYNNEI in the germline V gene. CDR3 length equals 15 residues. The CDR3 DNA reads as TGTGCCAGCAGGGCGAAAGCGGGAGGGTTCTCCGAGCAGTACTTC. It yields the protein CASRAKAGGFSEQYF.

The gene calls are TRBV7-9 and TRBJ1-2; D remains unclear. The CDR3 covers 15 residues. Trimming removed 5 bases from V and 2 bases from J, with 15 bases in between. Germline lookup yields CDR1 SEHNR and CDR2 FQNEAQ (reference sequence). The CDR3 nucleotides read TGTGCCAGCAGCCCATTCGGGGAGTACAACTATGGCTACACCTTC. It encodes CASSPFGEYNYGYTF.

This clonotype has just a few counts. The chain's CDR3 is CASSWTGDGDGYTF. CDR3 nucleotides: TGTGCCAGCAGCTGGACAGGGGACGGGGATGGCTACACCTTC. The V gene is TRBV5-5, the J gene TRBJ1-2, with 9 bases matching TRBD1. Trimming removed 3 bases from V and 6 bases from J; junction bases left unmatched: 6. The V gene's germline CDR1 is SGHKS and CDR2 YYEKEE (reference sequence). CDR3 size: 14 residues.

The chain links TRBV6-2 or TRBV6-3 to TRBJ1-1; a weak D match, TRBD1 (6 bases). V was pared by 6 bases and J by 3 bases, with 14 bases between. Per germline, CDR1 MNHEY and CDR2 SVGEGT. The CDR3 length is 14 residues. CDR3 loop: CASRTGIVYTEAFF. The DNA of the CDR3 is TGTGCCAGCAGAACAGGGATCGTGTACACTGAAGCTTTCTTT.

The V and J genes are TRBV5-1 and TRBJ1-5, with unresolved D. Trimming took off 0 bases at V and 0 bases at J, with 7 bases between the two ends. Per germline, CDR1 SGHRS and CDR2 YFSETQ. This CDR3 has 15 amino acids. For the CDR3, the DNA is TGCGCCAGCAGCTTGGGACCGAGTAGCAATCAGCCCCAGCATTTT. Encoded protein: CASSLGPSSNQPQHF.

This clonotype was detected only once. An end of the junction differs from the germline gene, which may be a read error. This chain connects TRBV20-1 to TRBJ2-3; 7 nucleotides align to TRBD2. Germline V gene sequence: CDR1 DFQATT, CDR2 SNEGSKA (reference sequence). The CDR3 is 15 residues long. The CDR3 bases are TGCAGTGCTAGAGATGGCGGGAGCGTCACAGAGACGCAGTATTTT. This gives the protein CSARDGGSVTETQYF.

CDR3 sequence reads: CSGRPGQAYNEQFF. The CDR3 region has the DNA TGCAGTGGACGCCCGGGACAGGCCTACAATGAGCAGTTCTTC. The chain couples TRBV20-1 to TRBJ2-1, with 8 bases matching TRBD1. Trimming took 7 bases from V and 2 from J; bases not matched to a gene: 7. CDR1 and CDR2 from the germline V gene are DFQATT and SNEGSKA (reference sequence). CDR3 size: 14 residues.

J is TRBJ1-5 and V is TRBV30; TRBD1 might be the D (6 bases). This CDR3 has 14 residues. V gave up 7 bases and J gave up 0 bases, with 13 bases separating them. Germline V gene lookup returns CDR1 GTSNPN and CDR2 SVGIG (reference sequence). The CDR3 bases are TGTGCCTTCCAACAGGGACATAGCAATCAGCCCCAGCATTTT. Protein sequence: CAFQQGHSNQPQHF.

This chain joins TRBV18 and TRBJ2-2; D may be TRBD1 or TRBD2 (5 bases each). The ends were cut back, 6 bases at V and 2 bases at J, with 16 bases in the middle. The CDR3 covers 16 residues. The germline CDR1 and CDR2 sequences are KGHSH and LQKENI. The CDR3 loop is CASSHSGTLNTGELFF. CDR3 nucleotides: TGTGCCAGCTCCCATTCCGGGACCCTAAACACCGGGGAGCTGTTTTTT.

CDR3 nucleotide sequence: TGCAGTGCTAGGGGCACGAATAATCAGCCCCAGCATTTT. Translating gives CSARGTNNQPQHF. The J gene is TRBJ1-5, the V gene TRBV20-1, with unresolved D. Germline-derived CDR1 and CDR2 are DFQATT and SNEGSKA (reference sequence). V was clipped by 3 bases and J by 4 bases, with 10 bases between them. The CDR3 totals 13 residues.

The CDR3 DNA sequence: TGTGCCAATTTAGCGGGAACCGGGGAGCTGTTTTTT. Translated, it gives CANLAGTGELFF. The rearrangement joins TRBV7-3 to TRBJ2-2; 8 bases match TRBD2. The length of the CDR3 is 12 residues. Germline assignment: CDR1 SGHTA and CDR2 FQGTGA. V gave up 10 bases and J gave up 5 bases; unmatched junction bases: 3. Combining the CDR3 with reference TRBV7-3 and TRBJ2-2 gives the whole variable domain GAGVSQTPSNKVTEKGKYVELRCDPISGHTALYWYRQSLGQGPEFLIYFQGTGAADDSGLPNDRFFAVRPEGSVSTLKIQRTERGDSAVYLCANLAGTGELFFGEGSRLTVL.

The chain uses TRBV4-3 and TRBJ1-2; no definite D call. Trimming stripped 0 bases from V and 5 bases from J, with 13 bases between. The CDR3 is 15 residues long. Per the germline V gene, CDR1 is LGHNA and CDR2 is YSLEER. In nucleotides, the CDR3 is TGCGCCAGCAGCCAAGAGAACAGCCTTGGGTATGGCTACACCTTC. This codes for CASSQENSLGYGYTF.

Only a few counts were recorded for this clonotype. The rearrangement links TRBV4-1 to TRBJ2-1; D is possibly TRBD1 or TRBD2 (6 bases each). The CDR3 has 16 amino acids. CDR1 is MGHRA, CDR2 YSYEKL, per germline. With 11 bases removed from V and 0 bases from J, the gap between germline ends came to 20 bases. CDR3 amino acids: CAGGWGAQSSYNEQFF. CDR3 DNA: TGCGCCGGGGGATGGGGGGCCCAGAGCTCCTACAATGAGCAGTTCTTC.

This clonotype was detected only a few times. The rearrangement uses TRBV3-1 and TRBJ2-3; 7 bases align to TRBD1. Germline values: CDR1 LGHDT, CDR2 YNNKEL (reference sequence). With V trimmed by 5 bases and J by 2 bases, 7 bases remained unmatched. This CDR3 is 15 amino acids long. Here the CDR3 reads CASSYHRGDTDTQYF. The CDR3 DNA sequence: TGTGCCAGCAGCTATCACAGGGGTGACACAGATACGCAGTATTTT.

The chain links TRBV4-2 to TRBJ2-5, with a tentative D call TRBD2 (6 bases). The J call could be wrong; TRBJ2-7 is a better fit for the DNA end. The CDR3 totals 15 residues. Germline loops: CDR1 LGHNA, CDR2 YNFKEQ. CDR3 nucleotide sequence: TGTGCCAGCAGCGAAACGAGACTAGGTGCCTACGAGCAGTACTTC. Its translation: CASSETRLGAYEQYF.

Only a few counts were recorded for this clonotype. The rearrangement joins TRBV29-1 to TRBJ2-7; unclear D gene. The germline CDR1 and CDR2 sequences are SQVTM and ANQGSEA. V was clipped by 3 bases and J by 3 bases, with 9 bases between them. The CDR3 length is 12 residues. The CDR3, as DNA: TGCAGCGTTGACGGCACCGACTACGAGCAGTACTTC. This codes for CSVDGTDYEQYF.

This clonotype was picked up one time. Here the CDR3 DNA reads TGTGCCAGCAGCTTGCGGCAGGACCCCGACGAGCAGTACTTC. This codes for CASSLRQDPDEQYF. V usage is TRBV5-6 and J usage is TRBJ2-7; D remains unclear. This CDR3 has 14 residues. V was clipped by 1 base and J by 5 bases, with 13 bases between them. Germline V lookup: CDR1 SGHDT, CDR2 YYEEEE.

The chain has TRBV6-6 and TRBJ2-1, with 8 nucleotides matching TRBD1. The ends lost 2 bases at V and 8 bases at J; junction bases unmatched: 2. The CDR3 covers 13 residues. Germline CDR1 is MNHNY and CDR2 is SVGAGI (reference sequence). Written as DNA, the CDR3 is TGTGCCAGCAGTTACCCAGGGGGCTATGAGCAGTTCTTC. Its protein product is CASSYPGGYEQFF.

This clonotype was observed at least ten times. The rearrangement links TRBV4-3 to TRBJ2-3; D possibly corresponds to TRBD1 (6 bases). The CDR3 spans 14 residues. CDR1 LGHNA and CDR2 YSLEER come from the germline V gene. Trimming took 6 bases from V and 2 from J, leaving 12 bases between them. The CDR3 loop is CASSHEGVTDTQYF. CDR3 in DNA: TGCGCCAGCAGTCACGAGGGGGTCACAGATACGCAGTATTTT.

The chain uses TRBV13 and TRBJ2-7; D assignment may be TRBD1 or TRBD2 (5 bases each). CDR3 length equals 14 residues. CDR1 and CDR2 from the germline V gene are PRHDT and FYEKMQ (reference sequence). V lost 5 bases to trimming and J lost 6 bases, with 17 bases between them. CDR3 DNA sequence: TGTGCCAGCAGCCCGGGGCTTGTTCCTGGCGAGCAGTACTTC. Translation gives CASSPGLVPGEQYF.

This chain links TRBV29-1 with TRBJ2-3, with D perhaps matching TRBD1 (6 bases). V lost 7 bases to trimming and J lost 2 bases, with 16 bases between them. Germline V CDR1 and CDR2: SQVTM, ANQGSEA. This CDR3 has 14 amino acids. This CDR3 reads CSGGPRLTTDTQYF. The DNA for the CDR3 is TGCAGCGGGGGGCCGCGCCTGACCACAGATACGCAGTATTTT.

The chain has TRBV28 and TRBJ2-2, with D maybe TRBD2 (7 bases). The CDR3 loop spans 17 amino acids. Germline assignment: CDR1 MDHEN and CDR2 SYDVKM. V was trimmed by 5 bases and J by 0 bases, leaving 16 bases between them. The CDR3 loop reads CASSAGAGPTNTGELFF. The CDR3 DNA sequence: TGTGCCAGCAGTGCGGGGGCAGGACCGACGAACACCGGGGAGCTGTTTTTT.

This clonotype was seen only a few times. The CDR3 DNA is TGTGCCAGCAGCTTATTAAGAGCGGGAGTTCTCGGGGAGCTGTTTTTT. It yields the protein CASSLLRAGVLGELFF. V usage is TRBV7-2 and J usage is TRBJ2-2; 8 nucleotides agree with TRBD2. Germline CDR1 and CDR2: SGHTA and FQGNSA. With V trimmed by 2 bases and J by 7 bases, 9 bases remained unmatched. There are 16 residues in the CDR3.

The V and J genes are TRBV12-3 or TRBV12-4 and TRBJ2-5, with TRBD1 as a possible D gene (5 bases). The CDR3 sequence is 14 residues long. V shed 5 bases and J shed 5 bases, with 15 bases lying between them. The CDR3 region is CASSRTTLGETQYF. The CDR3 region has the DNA TGTGCCAGCAGTAGGACAACTCTGGGGGAGACCCAGTACTTC.

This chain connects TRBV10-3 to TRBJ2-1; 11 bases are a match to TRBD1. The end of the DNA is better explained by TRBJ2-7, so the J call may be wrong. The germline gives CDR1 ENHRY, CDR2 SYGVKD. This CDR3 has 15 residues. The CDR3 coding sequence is TGTGCCATCAGGGACAGGGGGCAATCCTACAATGAGCAGTACTTC. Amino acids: CAIRDRGQSYNEQYF.

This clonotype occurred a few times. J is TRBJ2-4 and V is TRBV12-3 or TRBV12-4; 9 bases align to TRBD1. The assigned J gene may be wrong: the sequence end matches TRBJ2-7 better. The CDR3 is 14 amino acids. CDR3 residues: CASSMGQGRHEQYF. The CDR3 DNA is TGTGCCAGCAGTATGGGACAGGGTAGACACGAGCAGTACTTC.

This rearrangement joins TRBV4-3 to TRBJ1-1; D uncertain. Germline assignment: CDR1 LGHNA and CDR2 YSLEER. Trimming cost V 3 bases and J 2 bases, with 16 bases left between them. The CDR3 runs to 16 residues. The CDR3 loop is CASSQGERDGNTEAFF. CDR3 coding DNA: TGCGCCAGCAGCCAGGGAGAACGAGACGGAAACACTGAAGCTTTCTTT.

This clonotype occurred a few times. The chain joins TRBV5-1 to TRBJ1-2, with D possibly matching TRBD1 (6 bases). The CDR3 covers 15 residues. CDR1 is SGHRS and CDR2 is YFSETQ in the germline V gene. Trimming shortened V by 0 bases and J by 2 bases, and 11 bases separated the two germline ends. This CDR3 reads CASSLAPTGNYGYTF. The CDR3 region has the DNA TGCGCCAGCAGCTTGGCCCCGACAGGCAACTATGGCTACACCTTC.